A selection of T cell receptor beta chains follows, all from one sample in a study of cytomegalovirus exposure and HLA in healthy donors. The repertoire was sequenced with immunoSEQ multiplex PCR; TCRdb's copy has only in-frame clones and lacks some. The ten most abundant clones cover roughly 2% of a sample with about 130,000 clones. Sample: PBMCs. These receptors all stem from a woman in her fifties or sixties in good health and CMV-seronegative. Each CDR3 is given with its conserved first and last residue. The order of the fields is J gene, V gene, CDR3 protein.

TRBJ2-5 | TRBV5-1 | CASSFSRQETQYF
TRBJ1-2 | TRBV6-5 | CASSYTGQLNYGYTF
TRBJ2-1 | TRBV6-5 | CASSYSGGGSYNEQFF
TRBJ2-7 | TRBV5-4 | CASSLAGTGTYEQYF
TRBJ2-1 | TRBV6-6 | CASSTNNEQFF
TRBJ2-5 | TRBV10-2 | CASKAGTSYPGETQYF
TRBJ2-7 | TRBV21-1 | CAGFSSSYEQYF
TRBJ2-1 | TRBV7-2 | CASTSGRRAHNEQFF
TRBJ1-2 | TRBV4-1 | CASSQVFSNYGYTF
TRBJ1-5 | TRBV6-5 | CASREPGTPEAQHF
TRBJ2-1 | TRBV10-1 | CASSQGGNEQFF
TRBJ1-5 | TRBV9 | CASSPGSSNSNQPQHF
TRBJ2-5 | TRBV4-2 | CASSYGQGYQETQYF
TRBJ1-2 | TRBV7-9 | CASSHTQEISGYTF